One sample yielded the 12 T cell receptor beta chains listed below, sequenced in a study of T cell responses to AZD1222 COVID-19 vaccine (dated by TCRdb to about 2021). The sample's time point label, in plain terms: baseline before first vaccination. Library method: the immunoSEQ multiplex PCR assay. In its TCRdb copy, this immuneACCESS table keeps in-frame sequences only and misses some clones. Where compared with another copy, unresolved V genes explain less than half of these, and the others have no known cause. The sample has approximately 84,000 clones on record, about nine tenths of them singletons. Of the sample, over 2% is held by the ten largest clones. The source was peripheral blood, collected on day 0 of AZD1222 vaccination. The receptors come from an adult in good health.

Only one count was recorded for this clone. The chain combines TRBV7-9 with TRBJ1-1; the D gene is possibly TRBD1 (5 bases). Germline assignment: CDR1 SEHNR and CDR2 FQNEAQ (reference sequence). This CDR3 comprises 16 residues. The V and J ends lost 6 bases and 6 bases respectively, with 23 bases between them. CDR3 bases: TGTGCCAGCAGAGGATTCACTGGGGCAGGGCGGCCTGAAGCTTTCTTT. Translating it yields CASRGFTGAGRPEAFF.

This clone was seen just once. The chain is built from TRBV29-1 and TRBJ2-2, with D possibly matching TRBD1 (5 bases). This CDR3 has 14 residues. Germline lookup yields CDR1 SQVTM and CDR2 ANQGSEA. V was trimmed by 1 base and J by 1 base, leaving 7 bases between them. The DNA for the CDR3 is TGCAGCGTTGAAGGACAGATGAACACCGGGGAGCTGTTTTTT. Translated: CSVEGQMNTGELFF.

The chain joins TRBV5-1 to TRBJ2-1; TRBD2 aligns across 9 bases. The CDR3 extends over 17 amino acids. The V and J ends lost 5 bases and 3 bases, in that order; junction bases with no gene match: 12. Per germline, CDR1 SGHRS and CDR2 YFSETQ. CDR3 DNA sequence: TGCGCCAGCAGGATCCGAGGAGGGACTAGCAGCTACAATGAGCAGTTCTTC. Translated, it gives CASRIRGGTSSYNEQFF.

The V gene is TRBV9, the J gene TRBJ2-6; D uncertain. The CDR3 covers 15 residues. Trimming took off 0 bases at V and 0 bases at J, with 4 bases between the two ends. The V gene's germline CDR1 is SGDLS and CDR2 YYNGEE. The CDR3 region is CASSVVVSGANVLTF. The CDR3 coding sequence is TGTGCCAGCAGCGTAGTGGTCTCTGGGGCCAACGTCCTGACTTTC.

J is TRBJ1-1 and V is TRBV12-3 or TRBV12-4, with D uncertain. Trimming left V 1 base short and J 7 bases short, with 10 bases between. The CDR3 is 13 residues long. Written as DNA, the CDR3 is TGTGCCAGCAGTTTAGGGCCCCGAAGTGAAGCTTTCTTT. Translated: CASSLGPRSEAFF.

The chain has TRBV7-9 and TRBJ1-2; no clear D. Trimming took 7 bases from V and 8 from J, leaving 17 bases between them. This CDR3 is 13 amino acids long. In germline, CDR1 is SEHNR, CDR2 FQNEAQ (reference sequence). The DNA for the CDR3 is TGTGCCAGCACCCTGCGGGGAATAGAAGGCTACACCTTC. This translates into CASTLRGIEGYTF.

The chain uses TRBV20-1 and TRBJ2-7, with a tentative D call TRBD2 (5 bases). The germline gives CDR1 DFQATT, CDR2 SNEGSKA (reference sequence). The length of the CDR3 is 11 residues. V lost 3 bases to trimming and J lost 3 bases, with 6 bases between them. CDR3 sequence: CSASSDYEQYF. Written as DNA, the CDR3 is TGCAGTGCTAGTAGCGACTACGAGCAGTACTTC.

The V gene is TRBV11-1, the J gene TRBJ1-1, with a possible D match to TRBD1 (6 bases). The CDR3 sequence is 15 residues long. The ends were cut back, 1 base at V and 1 base at J, with 10 bases in the middle. Germline lookup yields CDR1 SGHAT and CDR2 FQDESV (reference sequence). The CDR3 DNA is TGTGCCAGCAGCTTAGAAGGCAGGGGGAACACTGAAGCTTTCTTT. The encoded protein is CASSLEGRGNTEAFF.

V and J are TRBV5-5 and TRBJ2-7; 11 nucleotides align to TRBD2. The CDR3 spans 15 residues. After removal of 0 bases from V and 2 bases from J, the junction contained 1 base not matched to a gene. Germline-derived CDR1 and CDR2 are SGHKS and YYEKEE (reference sequence). The CDR3 spells CASSLEGLAAYEQYF. The DNA of the CDR3 is TGTGCCAGCAGCTTGGAGGGACTAGCGGCCTACGAGCAGTACTTC.

The chain joins TRBV27 to TRBJ2-7, with D tentatively TRBD1 (6 bases). The CDR3 contains 13 residues. Trimming cost V 6 bases and J 11 bases, with 20 bases left between them. Germline V gene lookup returns CDR1 MNHEY and CDR2 SMNVEV (reference sequence). The chain's CDR3 is CASSLGHTRKEYF. Here the CDR3 DNA reads TGTGCCAGCAGCCTGGGACACACCCGGAAGGAGTACTTC.

The chain joins TRBV10-3 to TRBJ2-7; the D call may be TRBD1 or TRBD2 (5 bases each). The CDR3 is made up of 12 amino acids. Germline assignment: CDR1 ENHRY and CDR2 SYGVKD. The V and J ends lost 5 bases and 7 bases respectively, with 12 bases between them. The CDR3 sequence is CAISTGSGEQYF. DNA of the CDR3: TGTGCCATCAGTACAGGTTCGGGGGAGCAGTACTTC.

This chain uses TRBV19 with TRBJ1-1; no clear D. The CDR3 length is 13 residues. The V end was cut by 5 bases, the J end by 6 bases, with 13 bases between. Germline assignment: CDR1 LNHDA and CDR2 SQIVND (reference sequence). The CDR3 here is CASSSRGGPEAFF. DNA for the CDR3: TGTGCCAGTAGTTCTCGTGGCGGGCCTGAAGCTTTCTTT.